The 26 T cell receptor beta chains reported below all come from one sample, sequenced in a study of cytomegalovirus exposure and HLA in healthy donors. The PCR was carried out with 60 Vbeta primers and 13 Jbeta primers. Measured with immunoSEQ multiplex PCR; TCRdb has only the in-frame clones, and not every one. The data contain about 160,000 clones, approximately 78% of them singletons. Material for sequencing was PBMCs. These receptor sequences come from a male donor in good health and CMV-seronegative.

The chain uses TRBV7-2 and TRBJ2-2; possibly TRBD1 for D (6 bases). The V gene's germline CDR1 is SGHTA and CDR2 FQGNSA. This CDR3 has 14 residues. V gave up 8 bases and J gave up 6 bases, with 16 bases separating them. CDR3 protein: CASDRGGSPGELFF. CDR3 bases: TGTGCCAGCGATCGAGGGGGTTCGCCCGGGGAGCTGTTTTTT.

This clone has just one count. The junction departs from germline at one end; a sequencing error may be responsible. This chain joins TRBV4-2 and TRBJ2-3, with 7 bases matching TRBD2. Germline loops: CDR1 LGHNA, CDR2 YNFKEQ. The CDR3 loop spans 16 amino acids. The CDR3 here is CASSQVARESTNTQYF. The CDR3 coding sequence is TGTGCCAGCAGCCAGGTTGCGCGGGAGAGCACAAATACGCAGTATTTT.

V is TRBV5-1 and J is TRBJ1-1, with 9 bases that match TRBD1. This CDR3 is built from 16 residues. V lost 0 bases to trimming and J lost 5 bases; unmatched junction nucleotides: 8. The V gene's germline CDR1 is SGHRS and CDR2 YFSETQ. The CDR3 bases are TGCGCCAGCAGCTTGGACGGGACAGGGCAACGGACTGAAGCTTTCTTT. Protein: CASSLDGTGQRTEAFF.

This sequence joins TRBV5-1 and TRBJ2-3, with 13 bases matching TRBD2. The V segment lost 1 base and the J segment 6 bases; nucleotides outside the gene matches: 5. The CDR3 is made up of 16 amino acids. Per germline, CDR1 SGHRS and CDR2 YFSETQ. CDR3 amino acids: CASSLTSGGVRDTQYF. DNA for the CDR3: TGCGCCAGCAGCTTGACTAGCGGGGGGGTTAGGGATACGCAGTATTTT.

The CDR3 nucleotides are TGTGCCAGCAGCTTAACAGAGCGGGGGCGAAACAATGAGCAGTTCTTC. As protein: CASSLTERGRNNEQFF. V is TRBV7-3 and J is TRBJ2-1, with TRBD2 matching 8 bases. V dropped 0 bases and J dropped 5; count of bases not matched to a gene: 6. Germline V gene lookup returns CDR1 SGHTA and CDR2 FQGTGA. The CDR3 is made up of 16 amino acids.

The gene calls are TRBV4-1 and TRBJ1-2; D might be TRBD1 (5 bases). This CDR3 spans 15 amino acids. Germline lookup yields CDR1 MGHRA and CDR2 YSYEKL. Trimming removed 0 bases from V and 4 bases from J, with 12 bases in between. In DNA form, the CDR3 reads TGCGCCAGCAGCCAAGAGCGGGGGGACCGCTATGGCTACACCTTC. Residues: CASSQERGDRYGYTF.

The J gene is TRBJ1-5, the V gene TRBV28; 9 positions match TRBD1. This CDR3 has 13 residues. CDR1 is MDHEN and CDR2 is SYDVKM in the germline V gene. V shed 8 bases, J shed 7 bases, and the junction held 6 bases outside the gene matches. CDR3 amino acids: CASDTGGVQPQHF. The CDR3 DNA reads TGTGCCAGCGACACAGGGGGCGTCCAGCCCCAGCATTTT.

This chain joins TRBV7-2 and TRBJ2-1, with TRBD2 identical over 8 bases. J lost 9 bases, V lost 1 base, and 11 bases had no gene match. The CDR3 loop spans 16 amino acids. The V gene's germline CDR1 is SGHTA and CDR2 FQGNSA. The CDR3 DNA reads TGTGCCAGCAGCTTAGTCGCAGCGGGAGTTCCGTTTGAGCAGTTCTTC. Protein: CASSLVAAGVPFEQFF.

V usage is TRBV2 and J usage is TRBJ1-6; tentatively, D is TRBD1 (5 bases). The CDR3 runs 14 residues. Germline V gene data show CDR1 as SNHLY and CDR2 as FYNNEI. The germline V and J ends were trimmed by 4 bases and 10 bases, with 14 bases remaining between them. The CDR3 loop is CASSGGGPSSPLHF. Written as DNA, the CDR3 is TGTGCCAGCAGTGGGGGGGGACCTTCCTCACCCCTCCACTTT.

This chain's CDR3 is CASSPGGAGGDYGYTF. CDR3 coding DNA: TGTGCCAGCAGCCCTGGCGGGGCAGGGGGTGACTATGGCTACACCTTC. The chain uses TRBV7-9 and TRBJ1-2; 7 nucleotides match TRBD1. The germline gives CDR1 SEHNR, CDR2 FQNEAQ (reference sequence). This CDR3 spans 16 amino acids. With V trimmed by 5 bases and J by 3 bases, 12 bases remained unmatched.

The rearrangement uses TRBV30 and TRBJ1-4, with 10 nucleotides matching TRBD1. V shed 5 bases and J 7 bases; nucleotides not matched to a gene: 4. The CDR3 runs to 13 residues. Germline values: CDR1 GTSNPN, CDR2 SVGIG (reference sequence). The DNA for the CDR3 is TGTGCCTGGGACAGGGGGCAAAGTGAAAAACTGTTTTTT. Its translation is CAWDRGQSEKLFF.

The chain carries TRBV6-4 and TRBJ2-2; 14 bases map to TRBD2. This CDR3 is 16 amino acids long. V lost 9 bases to trimming and J lost 4 bases; unmatched junction nucleotides: 7. Germline loops: CDR1 MRHNA, CDR2 SNTAGT. CDR3 nucleotide sequence: TGTGCCAGGACCGGGACTAGCGGGAGCGGCACCGGGGAGCTGTTTTTT. This codes for CARTGTSGSGTGELFF.

The chain combines TRBV5-4 with TRBJ2-2; a possible D gene is TRBD2 (6 bases). V lost 4 bases and J 4 bases, leaving 17 bases between the germline ends. The germline V gene has CDR1 SGHNT and CDR2 YYREEE (reference sequence). The CDR3 extends over 16 amino acids. CDR3 nucleotide sequence: TGTGCCAGCAGCCTGGCCGGGGGTAAGGTCACCGGGGAGCTGTTTTTT. This encodes CASSLAGGKVTGELFF.

The J gene is TRBJ1-2, the V gene TRBV6-5, with 7 bases fitting TRBD1. The CDR3 sequence is 13 residues long. Germline V gene lookup returns CDR1 MNHEY and CDR2 SVGAGI. The V segment lost 6 bases and the J segment 6 bases; nucleotides outside the gene matches: 7. The CDR3: CASSVGGADGYTF. The CDR3 coding sequence is TGTGCCAGCAGCGTAGGGGGCGCGGATGGCTACACCTTC.

This clone has only one observation. The chain is built from TRBV4-2 and TRBJ2-1, with a tentative D call TRBD1 (5 bases). Germline V gene sequence: CDR1 LGHNA, CDR2 YNFKEQ. Between the trimmed V and J ends, which lost 0 bases and 9 bases, there was a span of 18 bases. This CDR3 spans 16 amino acids. The CDR3 region is CASSQDGAVSFLEQFF. In nucleotides, the CDR3 is TGTGCCAGCAGCCAAGATGGGGCGGTCAGCTTCCTTGAGCAGTTCTTC.

The rearrangement uses TRBV5-1 and TRBJ2-7, with TRBD1 matching 8 bases. Germline V CDR1 and CDR2: SGHRS, YFSETQ. CDR3 length: 15 residues. Trimming took 5 bases from V and 5 from J; bases not matched to a gene: 12. DNA of the CDR3: TGCGCCAGCAGTTACCGACAGGGGCGGGGAAACGAGCAGTACTTC. Its protein product is CASSYRQGRGNEQYF.

This clone was counted only a few times. This chain joins TRBV7-9 and TRBJ1-5; TRBD1 is a possible D gene (6 bases). Per the germline V gene, CDR1 is SEHNR and CDR2 is FQNEAQ (reference sequence). CDR3 length equals 14 residues. V lost 5 bases, J lost 5 bases, and 13 bases lay in between. The CDR3 region is CASSQEQGHQPQHF. In nucleotides, the CDR3 is TGTGCCAGCAGCCAAGAACAGGGACATCAGCCCCAGCATTTT.

This clone showed up just once. V and J are TRBV7-3 and TRBJ1-5; 7 bases are a match to TRBD1. The CDR3 is 15 amino acids. V lost 0 bases, J lost 4 bases, and 3 bases stayed unmatched. Germline V gene sequence: CDR1 SGHTA, CDR2 FQGTGA. The CDR3 nucleotides are TGTGCCAGCAGCTTAACCGAGACAGGGAATCAGCCCCAGCATTTT. Protein: CASSLTETGNQPQHF.

The rearrangement uses TRBV7-2 and TRBJ2-1, with D possibly matching TRBD1 (6 bases). The germline V gene has CDR1 SGHTA and CDR2 FQGNSA. Deletions cut 1 base from V and 6 bases from J, with 10 bases between. The CDR3 extends over 14 amino acids. In DNA form, the CDR3 reads TGTGCCAGCAGCTTAGGGGACACCCTCAATGAGCAGTTCTTC. Translating it yields CASSLGDTLNEQFF.

The chain uses TRBV9 and TRBJ2-1, with unresolved D. The germline gives CDR1 SGDLS, CDR2 YYNGEE. The CDR3 is 12 residues long. The V end was cut by 0 bases, the J end by 12 bases, with 10 bases between. The CDR3 loop reads CASSVGLERQFF. The CDR3 DNA reads TGTGCCAGCAGCGTAGGCTTAGAGCGGCAGTTCTTC.

This sequence joins TRBV28 and TRBJ2-4, with 7 bases matching TRBD2. After removal of 7 bases from V and 0 bases from J, the junction contained 3 bases not matched to a gene. Germline assignment: CDR1 MDHEN and CDR2 SYDVKM. This CDR3 region has 14 residues. CDR3 protein: CASKPGGAKNIQYF. As DNA, the CDR3 is TGTGCCAGCAAGCCGGGGGGAGCCAAAAACATTCAGTACTTC.

The chain combines TRBV1 with TRBJ1-6. TRBV1 is a documented pseudogene. The CDR3 totals 18 residues. This CDR3 reads CTSSPMGWRDGGNSPLHF. DNA for the CDR3: TGCACCAGCAGCCCCATGGGGTGGAGGGATGGAGGTAATTCACCCCTCCACTTT.

The chain couples TRBV4-3 to TRBJ2-5, with a tentative D call TRBD2 (5 bases). Germline V gene sequence: CDR1 LGHNA, CDR2 YSLEER. The CDR3 consists of 14 residues. Between the trimmed V and J ends, which lost 4 bases and 4 bases, there was a span of 13 bases. The CDR3 DNA reads TGCGCCAGCAGCCCCTGGGGAGCCCGAGAGACCCAGTACTTC. It codes for CASSPWGARETQYF.

This sequence joins TRBV29-1 and TRBJ1-1, with D tentatively TRBD1 (6 bases). Looked up from germline, CDR1 is SQVTM and CDR2 is ANQGSEA. The V gene lost 6 bases and the J gene lost 11 bases, with 16 bases spanning the gap. The CDR3 spans 11 residues. The CDR3 nucleotides read TGCAGCGTGAGCGGGACAAGAGATGCTTTCTTT. Amino acids: CSVSGTRDAFF. Looking up the rest from reference TRBV29-1 and TRBJ1-1 gives the full variable domain: SAVISQKPSRDICQRGTSLTIQCQVDSQVTMMFWYRQQPGQSLTLIATANQGSEATYESGFVIDKFPISRPNLTFSTLTVSNMSPEDSSIYLCSVSGTRDAFFGQGTRLTVV.

The count of this clone is one. CDR3 in amino acids: CASSYSRDTANYGYTF. CDR3 nucleotides: TGTGCCAGCAGTTACTCGAGGGACACAGCTAACTATGGCTACACCTTC. The chain recombines TRBV6-6 with TRBJ1-2, with D maybe TRBD1 (6 bases). This CDR3 region has 16 residues. Trimming stripped 0 bases from V and 0 bases from J, with 11 bases between. Germline CDR1 reads MNHNY; CDR2 reads SVGAGI (reference sequence).

The rearrangement uses TRBV19 and TRBJ2-1; D ambiguous. Per the germline V gene, CDR1 is LNHDA and CDR2 is SQIVND (reference sequence). This CDR3 has 13 residues. Deletions cut 3 bases from V and 5 bases from J, with 8 bases between. CDR3 DNA sequence: TGTGCCAGTAGTATGACTCGCAACAATGAGCAGTTCTTC. It is translated as CASSMTRNNEQFF.